The 20 T cell receptor beta chains listed next were all sequenced from one sample in a study of shared clonotypes between healthy human individuals. Using immunoSEQ multiplex PCR, the repertoire was profiled, and TCRdb retains in-frame clones only, with some absent. The sample yields hundreds of thousands of clones, about four fifths seen once. Sequenced: PBMCs. These receptors were obtained from a woman aged 40 to 50 in good health. Some clones in this sample may be carry-over from other donors' samples.

The chain couples TRBV5-1 to TRBJ2-1; perhaps TRBD1 as D (6 bases). The CDR3 is 13 amino acids. CDR1 and CDR2 from the germline V gene are SGHRS and YFSETQ. The V end was cut by 3 bases, the J end by 10 bases, with 14 bases between. The CDR3 region has the DNA TGCGCCAGCAGCTCTGGGGGCGGCTGGGAGCAGTTCTTC. This sequence encodes CASSSGGGWEQFF. Together with reference TRBV5-1 and TRBJ2-1, the CDR3 gives the full variable domain: KAGVTQTPRYLIKTRGQQVTLSCSPISGHRSVSWYQQTPGQGLQFLFEYFSETQRNKGNFPGRFSGRQFSNSRSEMNVSTLELGDSALYLCASSSGGGWEQFFGPGTRLTVL.

This clone was detected only once. The genes are TRBV2 and TRBJ2-7, with 12 bases that match TRBD2. The ends lost 6 bases at V and 7 bases at J; junction bases unmatched: 10. The CDR3 extends over 15 amino acids. Germline-derived CDR1 and CDR2 are SNHLY and FYNNEI. The CDR3 loop is CASRASSGRAGEQYF. For the CDR3, the DNA is TGTGCCAGCAGAGCGTCTAGCGGGAGGGCCGGAGAGCAGTACTTC.

The chain uses TRBV28 and TRBJ2-2; D is undetermined. Between the trimmed V and J ends, which lost 8 bases and 5 bases, there was a span of 6 bases. Germline V gene lookup returns CDR1 MDHEN and CDR2 SYDVKM. This CDR3 is 11 amino acids long. The CDR3 protein is CASGKTGELFF. CDR3 sequence (DNA): TGTGCCAGCGGAAAGACCGGGGAGCTGTTTTTT.

V is TRBV12-1 and J is TRBJ2-1; the table's D call of TRBD2 was not tested on the DNA. TRBV12-1 is reported as a pseudogene. The CDR3 is made up of 16 amino acids. CDR3 sequence reads: CASSSGLAGRVNEQFF. DNA for the CDR3: TGTGCCAGCAGCTCTGGGCTAGCAGGGAGGGTTAATGAGCAGTTCTTC.

The chain links TRBV28 to TRBJ2-5; TRBD1 matches 7 bases. CDR1 and CDR2 from the germline V gene are MDHEN and SYDVKM. The trim removed 3 bases at V and 4 bases at J, leaving 8 bases unmatched. The CDR3 totals 15 residues. The CDR3 region has the DNA TGTGCCAGCAGTTTTCGGACAGGAGGAGCAGAGACCCAGTACTTC. It yields the protein CASSFRTGGAETQYF. The complete variable domain, with remaining parts taken from reference TRBV28 and TRBJ2-5, reads DVKVTQSSRYLVKRTGEKVFLECVQDMDHENMFWYRQDPGLGLRLIYFSYDVKMKEKGDIPEGYSVSREKKERFSLILESASTNQTSMYLCASSFRTGGAETQYFGPGTRLLVL.

This rearrangement joins TRBV6-5 to TRBJ1-6; D is unclear. Trimming stripped 6 bases from V and 6 bases from J, with 9 bases between. This CDR3 is built from 13 residues. Germline CDR1 MNHEY, CDR2 SVGAGI. As DNA, the CDR3 is TGTGCCAGCAGGCGGGATCTTAATTCACCCCTCCACTTT. It encodes CASRRDLNSPLHF.

CDR3 protein: CASSIALQGWTEAFF. The CDR3 DNA is TGTGCCAGTAGTATAGCCCTACAGGGTTGGACTGAAGCTTTCTTT. The rearrangement joins TRBV19 to TRBJ1-1, with D perhaps TRBD1 (6 bases). V lost 1 base and J lost 5, with 14 bases in between. CDR1 is LNHDA and CDR2 is SQIVND in the germline V gene (reference sequence). The CDR3 has 15 amino acids.

The chain combines TRBV10-3 with TRBJ2-3; TRBD2 matches 9 bases. The CDR3 covers 19 residues. The germline V gene encodes CDR1 ENHRY and CDR2 SYGVKD. V lost 6 bases and J lost 0; bases outside the gene matches: 16. The CDR3, as DNA: TGTGCCATCAGGCAAAGAATGACTAGCGGAGGGCACAGCACAGATACGCAGTATTTT. Translation: CAIRQRMTSGGHSTDTQYF.

The chain links TRBV5-4 to TRBJ2-7; unclear D gene. The V end lost 5 bases, the J end lost 0 bases, and 12 bases lay between the germline ends. This CDR3 has 14 residues. Germline assignment: CDR1 SGHNT and CDR2 YYREEE (reference sequence). As DNA, the CDR3 is TGTGCCAGCAGTTCCGACACATTCTCCTACGAGCAGTACTTC. Its protein product is CASSSDTFSYEQYF.

This clone was counted a single time. The sample contains more than one DNA sequence encoding this CDR3. This chain uses TRBV19 with TRBJ1-1; no definite D call. Per germline, CDR1 LNHDA and CDR2 SQIVND (reference sequence). Deletions cut 6 bases from V and 1 base from J, with 9 bases between. The CDR3 length is 13 residues. The CDR3 DNA follows: TGTGCCAGTAGCGGCCAGAGGAACACTGAAGCTTTCTTT. Its protein product is CASSGQRNTEAFF.

In this sample, this clone turned up many times. This chain uses TRBV27 with TRBJ2-5; weak D call: TRBD2 (5 bases). This CDR3 comprises 13 residues. Germline V gives CDR1 MNHEY, CDR2 SMNVEV (reference sequence). Trimming shortened V by 8 bases and J by 1 base, and 11 bases separated the two germline ends. CDR3 DNA sequence: TGTGCCAGCTCCCGGAGGCCCCAAGAGACCCAGTACTTC. Protein: CASSRRPQETQYF.

The rearrangement joins TRBV7-9 to TRBJ2-7; 8 nucleotides line up with TRBD2. V gave up 2 bases and J gave up 6 bases; unmatched junction bases: 6. Germline values: CDR1 SEHNR, CDR2 FQNEAQ (reference sequence). This CDR3 has 14 residues. The CDR3 region is CASSLQAGVSEQYF. The DNA of the CDR3 is TGTGCCAGCAGCTTACAAGCGGGAGTATCCGAGCAGTACTTC.

The table lists this clone with a few counts. An end of the junction does not agree with germline; a read error may underlie this. This rearrangement joins TRBV6-5 to TRBJ1-1; D call uncertain. This CDR3 has 10 amino acids. CDR1 is MNHEY and CDR2 is SVGAGI in the germline V gene. The CDR3 DNA is TGTGCCAGCAGTTATTCGCAACCCCCTTTT. This sequence encodes CASSYSQPPF.

This clone was found once. This chain uses TRBV29-1 with TRBJ1-1; 7 nucleotides align to TRBD1. Germline CDR1 SQVTM, CDR2 ANQGSEA. The CDR3 totals 14 residues. Losses at the gene ends were 7 bases for V and 5 bases for J; bases not matched to a gene: 13. The CDR3 DNA follows: TGCAGCGCTAGCAAACAGGGGCCGGGGACTGAAGCTTTCTTT. This sequence encodes CSASKQGPGTEAFF.

The chain employs TRBV7-8 and TRBJ2-6; D is uncertain. The CDR3 length is 16 residues. Deletions cut 6 bases from V and 0 bases from J, with 12 bases between. Germline V gives CDR1 SGHVS, CDR2 FQNEAQ. The CDR3: CASRSTLYSGANVLTF. As DNA, the CDR3 is TGTGCCAGCAGGTCCACCCTTTACTCTGGGGCCAACGTCCTGACTTTC.

The genes are TRBV27 and TRBJ2-6; 9 nucleotides align to TRBD1. The trim removed 4 bases at V and 2 bases at J, leaving 6 bases unmatched. This CDR3 is built from 17 residues. Germline values: CDR1 MNHEY, CDR2 SMNVEV (reference sequence). For the CDR3, the DNA is TGTGCCAGCAGTTGGGGACAGGGAGGGGCTGGGGCCAACGTCCTGACTTTC. Its translation: CASSWGQGGAGANVLTF. Supplemented by reference TRBV27 and TRBJ2-6, the full variable domain reads EAQVTQNPRYLITVTGKKLTVTCSQNMNHEYMSWYRQDPGLGLRQIYYSMNVEVTDKGDVPEGYKVSRKEKRNFPLILESPSPNQTSLYFCASSWGQGGAGANVLTFGAGSRLTVL.

The V gene is TRBV7-3, the J gene TRBJ2-1, with TRBD2 matching 12 bases. The CDR3 is 17 amino acids. CDR1 SGHTA and CDR2 FQGTGA come from the germline V gene. The V gene end was trimmed by 4 bases and the J gene end by 6 bases; junction bases not matched to a gene: 10. The DNA of the CDR3 is TGTGCCAGCAGCTCCCTAGCGGGAGGGCCGAAGGGCAATGAGCAGTTCTTC. It translates to CASSSLAGGPKGNEQFF. The full variable domain, its missing parts supplied by reference TRBV7-3 and TRBJ2-1, is GAGVSQTPSNKVTEKGKYVELRCDPISGHTALYWYRQSLGQGPEFLIYFQGTGAADDSGLPNDRFFAVRPEGSVSTLKIQRTERGDSAVYLCASSSLAGGPKGNEQFFGPGTRLTVL.

This clone was found a few times. V gene TRBV6-1 combines with J gene TRBJ1-2; tentatively, D is TRBD1 (5 bases). V shed 1 base and J shed 4 bases, with 13 bases lying between them. Germline V gives CDR1 MNHNS, CDR2 SASEGT. The CDR3 has 15 amino acids. The CDR3 spells CASSEDPAGVYGYTF. CDR3 bases: TGTGCCAGCAGTGAAGATCCTGCGGGGGTCTATGGCTACACCTTC.

The rearrangement links TRBV10-3 to TRBJ2-1, with TRBD2 identical over 13 bases. Germline CDR1 reads ENHRY; CDR2 reads SYGVKD. This CDR3 comprises 15 residues. With 6 bases clipped from V and 7 bases from J, the junction kept 6 bases outside the gene matches. CDR3 loop: CAISGTSGERNEQFF. The CDR3 DNA is TGTGCCATCAGCGGGACTAGCGGGGAAAGAAATGAGCAGTTCTTC.

The chain recombines TRBV5-1 with TRBJ2-2; D possibly corresponds to TRBD2 (6 bases). V was cut by 6 bases and J by 9 bases, with 24 bases left in between. Germline V CDR1 and CDR2: SGHRS, YFSETQ. This CDR3 has 16 amino acids. The CDR3 bases are TGCGCCAGCATCCTGATCCGCCGGGAGTTGTCTAGGGAGCTGTTTTTT. It codes for CASILIRRELSRELFF.